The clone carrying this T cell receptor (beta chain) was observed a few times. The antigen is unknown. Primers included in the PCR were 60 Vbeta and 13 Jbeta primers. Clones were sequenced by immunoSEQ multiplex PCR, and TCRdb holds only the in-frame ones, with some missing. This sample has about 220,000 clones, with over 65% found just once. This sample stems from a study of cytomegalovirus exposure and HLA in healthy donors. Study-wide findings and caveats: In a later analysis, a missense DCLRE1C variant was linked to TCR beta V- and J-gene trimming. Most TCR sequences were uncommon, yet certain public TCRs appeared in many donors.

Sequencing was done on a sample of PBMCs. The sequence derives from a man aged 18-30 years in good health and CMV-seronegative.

CDR3 in DNA: TGTGCCAGCTCACCAAGCGGGCGGACCTACAATGAGCAGTTCTTC. Translating gives CASSPSGRTYNEQFF. This sequence joins TRBV18 and TRBJ2-1; TRBD2 is a possible D gene (6 bases). V lost 2 bases, J lost 2 bases, and 10 bases lay in between. The CDR3 is 15 residues long. CDR1 KGHSH and CDR2 LQKENI come from the germline V gene.